A single sample gave rise to the 22 T cell receptor beta chains below, sequenced in a study of blood T cell repertoires in COVID-19. Measured with immunoSEQ multiplex PCR; TCRdb has only the in-frame clones, and not every one. The table shows 150,000 to 160,000 clones, with 80% to 90% occurring only once. Material: peripheral blood. The receptor set was obtained from a woman between 40 and 50 years old with acute or convalescent COVID-19.

V usage is TRBV10-3 and J usage is TRBJ1-4, with D perhaps matching TRBD1 (5 bases). The CDR3 length is 14 residues. In germline, CDR1 is ENHRY, CDR2 SYGVKD. Trimming pared 5 bases from V and 3 bases from J, leaving 10 bases between. This CDR3 reads CAISRGLSNEKLFF. For the CDR3, the DNA is TGTGCCATCAGTAGGGGACTTTCTAATGAAAAACTGTTTTTT.

This clone occurred a few times. V is TRBV5-1 and J is TRBJ2-7; 11 bases are a match to TRBD2. V trimming: 3 bases; J trimming: 7 bases; junction bases outside the gene matches: 9. CDR3 size: 15 residues. Germline V CDR1 and CDR2: SGHRS, YFSETQ. Here the CDR3 DNA reads TGCGCCAGCAGCTACGGGACTAGCGGCGTTAGGGAGCAGTACTTC. Its protein product is CASSYGTSGVREQYF.

This clone appeared a single time. This sequence joins TRBV30 and TRBJ2-1, with D perhaps TRBD2 (6 bases). V lost 1 base and J lost 11, with 12 bases in between. The V gene's germline CDR1 is GTSNPN and CDR2 SVGIG (reference sequence). The CDR3 consists of 12 residues. DNA for the CDR3: TGTGCCTGGAGTGGACTAGACACTAAGCAGTTCTTC. Residues: CAWSGLDTKQFF.

The chain carries TRBV9 and TRBJ1-5; TRBD1 agrees at 8 bases. From germline, CDR1 is SGDLS and CDR2 YYNGEE. J was trimmed by 6 bases and V by 4 bases; bases with no gene match: 12. The CDR3 covers 16 residues. CDR3: CASSPRKQGVGQPQHF. As DNA, the CDR3 is TGTGCCAGCAGCCCCCGAAAACAGGGGGTAGGTCAGCCCCAGCATTTT.

The rearrangement links TRBV5-1 to TRBJ1-6, with a tentative D call TRBD1 (6 bases). Trimming took off 6 bases at V and 6 bases at J, with 13 bases between the two ends. This CDR3 is built from 14 residues. Per germline, CDR1 SGHRS and CDR2 YFSETQ. In DNA form, the CDR3 reads TGCGCCAGCAACACCGGGACACTTAATTCACCCCTCCACTTT. Amino acid sequence: CASNTGTLNSPLHF. Drawing the rest from reference TRBV5-1 and TRBJ1-6, the complete variable domain is KAGVTQTPRYLIKTRGQQVTLSCSPISGHRSVSWYQQTPGQGLQFLFEYFSETQRNKGNFPGRFSGRQFSNSRSEMNVSTLELGDSALYLCASNTGTLNSPLHFGNGTRLTVT.

This chain links TRBV11-3 with TRBJ2-5, with 8 bases identical to TRBD2. This CDR3 has 16 residues. Germline-derived CDR1 and CDR2 are SGHNT and YENEEA. Losses at the gene ends were 3 bases for V and 4 bases for J; bases not matched to a gene: 10. For the CDR3, the DNA is TGTGCCAGCAGCTTCCAAGCGGGAGTGGTCAGAGAGACCCAGTACTTC. This codes for CASSFQAGVVRETQYF. The whole variable domain, remainder taken from reference TRBV11-3 and TRBJ2-5, is EAGVVQSPRYKIIEKKQPVAFWCNPISGHNTLYWYLQNLGQGPELLIRYENEEAVDDSQLPKDRFSAERLKGVDSTLKIQPAELGDSAVYLCASSFQAGVVRETQYFGPGTRLLVL.

The chain is built from TRBV5-5 and TRBJ1-4; 8 bases map to TRBD1. CDR3 size: 16 residues. V shed 2 bases and J 3 bases; nucleotides not matched to a gene: 6. CDR1 and CDR2 from the germline V gene are SGHKS and YYEKEE (reference sequence). CDR3 coding DNA: TGTGCCAGCAGCTTCCGACAGGGGATCGCTAATGAAAAACTGTTTTTT. As protein: CASSFRQGIANEKLFF.

The V call is TRBV10-1, the J call TRBJ2-1, with TRBD2 identical over 9 bases. CDR1 and CDR2 from the germline V gene are WNHNN and SYGVQD (reference sequence). V shed 2 bases and J 4 bases; nucleotides not matched to a gene: 15. The CDR3 covers 19 residues. The CDR3 protein is CASSETDRLLAGIYNEQFF. CDR3 DNA: TGCGCCAGCAGTGAGACGGACAGGCTGCTAGCGGGAATTTACAATGAGCAGTTCTTC.

This clone was seen a few times. V gene TRBV5-1 combines with J gene TRBJ1-1; TRBD1 matches at 10 bases. The CDR3 runs to 16 residues. Germline V gene lookup returns CDR1 SGHRS and CDR2 YFSETQ. V lost 0 bases to trimming and J lost 0 bases; unmatched junction nucleotides: 2. For the CDR3, the DNA is TGCGCCAGCAGCTTGGGGACAGGGGGAATGAACACTGAAGCTTTCTTT. Protein: CASSLGTGGMNTEAFF.

This clone was found once. The chain has TRBV27 and TRBJ2-1; TRBD2 might be the D (6 bases). The germline CDR1 and CDR2 sequences are MNHEY and SMNVEV (reference sequence). The CDR3 is made up of 14 amino acids. Trimming took 3 bases from V and 4 from J, leaving 10 bases between them. CDR3 coding DNA: TGTGCCAGCAGTTTCCGGGACTTATACAATGAGCAGTTCTTC. This translates into CASSFRDLYNEQFF.

This rearrangement joins TRBV6-4 to TRBJ2-7, with D perhaps TRBD2 (5 bases). Germline V gives CDR1 MRHNA, CDR2 SNTAGT. V was shortened by 9 bases and J by 13 bases, with 37 bases between the two germline ends. The CDR3 contains 17 residues. CDR3 amino acids: CARQGKVGVARYCILYF. CDR3 nucleotide sequence: TGTGCCAGACAAGGGAAAGTCGGGGTCGCCCGCTACTGTATCTTATACTTC.

The chain links TRBV28 to TRBJ1-6; 9 bases fit TRBD1. Germline V gene sequence: CDR1 MDHEN, CDR2 SYDVKM. This CDR3 is built from 15 residues. V shed 8 bases, J shed 7 bases, and the junction held 9 bases outside the gene matches. The CDR3 DNA sequence: TGTGCCAGCCTGGGAAACGGACAGGGGAATTCACCCCTCCACTTT. It translates to CASLGNGQGNSPLHF. The full variable domain, rest sourced from reference TRBV28 and TRBJ1-6, is DVKVTQSSRYLVKRTGEKVFLECVQDMDHENMFWYRQDPGLGLRLIYFSYDVKMKEKGDIPEGYSVSREKKERFSLILESASTNQTSMYLCASLGNGQGNSPLHFGNGTRLTVT.

This chain links TRBV7-2 with TRBJ1-2; TRBD1 matches 10 bases. From germline, CDR1 is SGHTA and CDR2 FQGNSA. V dropped 4 bases and J dropped 5; count of bases not matched to a gene: 7. CDR3 length: 15 amino acids. In DNA, the CDR3 is TGTGCCAGCAGCTCCAGGACAGGGGGGGTTTATGGCTACACCTTC. Translated: CASSSRTGGVYGYTF. The complete variable domain, with remaining parts taken from reference TRBV7-2 and TRBJ1-2, reads GAGVSQSPSNKVTEKGKDVELRCDPISGHTALYWYRQSLGQGLEFLIYFQGNSAPDKSGLPSDRFSAERTGGSVSTLTIQRTQQEDSAVYLCASSSRTGGVYGYTFGSGTRLTVV.

This chain links TRBV3-1 (or the pseudogene TRBV3-2) with TRBJ2-7; perhaps TRBD1 as D (6 bases). V lost 0 bases to trimming and J lost 0 bases, with 12 bases between them. The germline V gene encodes CDR1 LGHDT and CDR2 YNNKEL (reference sequence). The CDR3 consists of 16 residues. In DNA, the CDR3 is TGTGCCAGCAGCCAAGACGGGACAACATACTCCTACGAGCAGTACTTC. This gives the protein CASSQDGTTYSYEQYF.

V gene TRBV5-4 combines with J gene TRBJ1-1; 7 positions agree with TRBD1. Germline V CDR1 and CDR2: SGHNT, YYREEE (reference sequence). The CDR3 totals 14 residues. V shed 1 base and J 1 base; nucleotides not matched to a gene: 1. The chain's CDR3 is CASSLWTGNTEAFF. The CDR3 DNA sequence: TGTGCCAGCAGCTTGTGGACAGGGAACACTGAAGCTTTCTTT. Full variable domain (remainder filled in from reference TRBV5-4 and TRBJ1-1): ETGVTQSPTHLIKTRGQQVTLRCSSQSGHNTVSWYQQALGQGPQFIFQYYREEENGRGNFPPRFSGLQFPNYSSELNVNALELDDSALYLCASSLWTGNTEAFFGQGTRLTVV.

The genes are TRBV28 and TRBJ1-6, with TRBD1 matching 11 bases. V lost 4 bases and J lost 9; bases outside the gene matches: 2. The CDR3 covers 14 residues. Germline CDR1 is MDHEN and CDR2 is SYDVKM. CDR3 sequence reads: CASSSGTGGSPLHF. CDR3 DNA: TGTGCCAGCAGTTCCGGGACAGGGGGTTCACCCCTCCACTTT.

The chain combines TRBV4-1 with TRBJ2-3; 7 nucleotides match TRBD1. V trimming: 4 bases; J trimming: 0 bases; junction bases outside the gene matches: 4. There are 15 residues in the CDR3. Looked up from germline, CDR1 is MGHRA and CDR2 is YSYEKL. Written as DNA, the CDR3 is TGCGCCAGCAGCCTAGTGGGACAGAGCACAGATACGCAGTATTTT. Translation gives CASSLVGQSTDTQYF.

The chain links TRBV5-1 to TRBJ2-7; TRBD1 matches at 7 bases. J was trimmed by 3 bases and V by 4 bases; bases with no gene match: 7. In germline, CDR1 is SGHRS, CDR2 YFSETQ. This CDR3 comprises 14 residues. The DNA for the CDR3 is TGCGCCAGCAGCAAGGGACAGAATATCTACGAGCAGTACTTC. Residues: CASSKGQNIYEQYF.

The rearrangement joins TRBV29-1 to TRBJ2-1; 9 positions match TRBD1. CDR3 length equals 14 residues. Germline CDR1 and CDR2: SQVTM and ANQGSEA. After removal of 3 bases from V and 9 bases from J, the junction contained 9 bases not matched to a gene. This CDR3 is CSVELGTGLGEQFF. DNA for the CDR3: TGCAGCGTTGAGTTGGGGACAGGGTTAGGTGAGCAGTTCTTC.

The chain carries TRBV9 and TRBJ2-3; TRBD1 is a possible D gene (6 bases). The CDR3 length is 15 residues. Between the trimmed V and J ends, which lost 4 bases and 6 bases, there was a span of 18 bases. Per germline, CDR1 SGDLS and CDR2 YYNGEE. CDR3 sequence (DNA): TGTGCCAGCAGCAACCGGGACACTAGAACCGATACGCAGTATTTT. Translating it yields CASSNRDTRTDTQYF.

The chain couples TRBV10-3 to TRBJ2-3; D gene ambiguous. The V end lost 2 bases, the J end lost 2 bases, and 17 bases lay between the germline ends. The CDR3 is made up of 17 amino acids. Germline CDR1 ENHRY, CDR2 SYGVKD. The DNA for the CDR3 is TGTGCCATCAGTGAGGATCGTCTTCAGGCCCCCACAGATACGCAGTATTTT. Its translation: CAISEDRLQAPTDTQYF.

The rearrangement uses TRBV15 and TRBJ2-1; 9 bases match TRBD1. The CDR3 is made up of 14 amino acids. V was pared by 4 bases and J by 6 bases, with 4 bases of the junction left unmatched. In germline, CDR1 is LNHNV, CDR2 YYDKDF (reference sequence). The CDR3 coding sequence is TGTGCCACCAGCAAGCCGGGACAGGGCAATGAGCAGTTCTTC. Its translation is CATSKPGQGNEQFF.